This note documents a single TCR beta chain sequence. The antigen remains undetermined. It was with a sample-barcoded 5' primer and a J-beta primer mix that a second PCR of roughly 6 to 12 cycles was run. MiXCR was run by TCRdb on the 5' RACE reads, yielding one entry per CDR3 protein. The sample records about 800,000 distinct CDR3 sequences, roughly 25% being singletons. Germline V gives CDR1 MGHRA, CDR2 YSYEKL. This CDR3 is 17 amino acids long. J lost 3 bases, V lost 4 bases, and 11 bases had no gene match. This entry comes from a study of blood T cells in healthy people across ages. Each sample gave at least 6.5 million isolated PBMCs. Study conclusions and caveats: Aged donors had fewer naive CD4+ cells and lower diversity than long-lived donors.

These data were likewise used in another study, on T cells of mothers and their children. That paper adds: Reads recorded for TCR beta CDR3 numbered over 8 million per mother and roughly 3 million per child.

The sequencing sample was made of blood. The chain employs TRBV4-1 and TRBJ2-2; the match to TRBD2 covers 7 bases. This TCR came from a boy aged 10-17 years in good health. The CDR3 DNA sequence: TGCGCCAGCAGCCGAGGGAGAGGGCTAGCGGACACCGGGGAGCTGTTTTTT. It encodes CASSRGRGLADTGELFF.